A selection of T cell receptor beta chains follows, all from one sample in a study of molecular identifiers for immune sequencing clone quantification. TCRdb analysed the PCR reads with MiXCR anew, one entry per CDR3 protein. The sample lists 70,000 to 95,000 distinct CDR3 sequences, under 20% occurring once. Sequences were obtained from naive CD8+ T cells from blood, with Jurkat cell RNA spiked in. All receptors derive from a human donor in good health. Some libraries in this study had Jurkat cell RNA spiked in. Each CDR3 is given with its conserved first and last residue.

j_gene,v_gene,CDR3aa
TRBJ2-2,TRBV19,CASSWTGFNTGELFF
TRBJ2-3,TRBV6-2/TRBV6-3,CACSSTDTQYF
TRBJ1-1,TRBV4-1,CASSQDAHTGGAFF
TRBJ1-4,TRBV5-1,CASGPGVLTNEKLFF
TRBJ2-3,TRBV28,CASSLQGSYTQYF
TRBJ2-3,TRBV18,CASSYLLAGVADTQYF
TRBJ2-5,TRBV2,CASSAYSGTVKETQYF
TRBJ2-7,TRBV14,CASSPGTTSSYEQYF
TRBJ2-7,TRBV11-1,CASSYRDRTYEQYF
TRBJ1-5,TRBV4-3,CASSQEGPNQPQHF